Presented here are 14 T cell receptor beta chains from one specimen sequenced in a study of T cells after posttransplantation cyclophosphamide. Data came from immunoSEQ multiplex PCR; TCRdb stores just in-frame clones and leaves some out. The data list 40,000 to 55,000 clones, none observed once; about 2.3% falls to the top ten. Sequenced input: PBMCs. The receptor source for this set is a man between 40 and 49 years old in good health, CMV-negative, and a related stem cell transplant donor.

This clone came up many times. The rearrangement links TRBV7-9 to TRBJ1-1; D may be TRBD1 (6 bases). CDR3 length: 15 amino acids. Germline V gives CDR1 SEHNR, CDR2 FQNEAQ (reference sequence). Trimming took 7 bases from V and 1 from J, leaving 16 bases between them. This CDR3 is CASTHNRDTNTEAFF. The CDR3 DNA is TGTGCCAGCACCCATAACCGGGACACGAACACTGAAGCTTTCTTT.

This clone was recorded at least ten times. The chain joins TRBV7-8 to TRBJ1-1, with TRBD1 matching over 9 bases. This CDR3 contains 16 residues. V trimming: 3 bases; J trimming: 5 bases; junction bases outside the gene matches: 10. Germline-derived CDR1 and CDR2 are SGHVS and FQNEAQ. The CDR3 coding sequence is TGTGCCAGCAGCTTCGGACAGGGGTCGAGTAGGACTGAAGCTTTCTTT. Translated, it gives CASSFGQGSSRTEAFF.

This clone was counted ten times or more. The V and J genes are TRBV7-6 and TRBJ2-7; tentatively, D is TRBD1 (5 bases). The germline gives CDR1 SGHVS, CDR2 FNYEAQ. Trimming cost V 1 base and J 4 bases, with 8 bases left between them. This CDR3 is 13 amino acids long. The CDR3 here is CASSLGQLYEQYF. The CDR3, as DNA: TGTGCCAGCAGCTTAGGACAGTTGTACGAGCAGTACTTC. Complete variable domain (other parts from reference TRBV7-6 and TRBJ2-7): GAGVSQSPRYKVTKRGQDVALRCDPISGHVSLYWYRQALGQGPEFLTYFNYEAQQDKSGLPNDRFSAERPEGSISTLTIQRTEQRDSAMYRCASSLGQLYEQYFGPGTRLTVT.

This clone was recorded many times. The chain combines TRBV10-2 with TRBJ1-1; D is perhaps TRBD1 (5 bases). Germline CDR1 WSHSY, CDR2 SAAADI. Trimming left V 8 bases short and J 1 base short, with 11 bases between. CDR3 size: 13 residues. The CDR3 here is CASQGTRNTEAFF. The CDR3 coding sequence is TGCGCCAGCCAGGGTACGAGGAACACTGAAGCTTTCTTT.

This clone was counted at least ten times. CDR3 nucleotides: TGTGCCAGCAGCTACGACAGGGACAATGAGCAGTTCTTC. It encodes CASSYDRDNEQFF. This chain connects TRBV7-3 to TRBJ2-1; 7 bases fit TRBD1. The V gene end was trimmed by 4 bases and the J gene end by 5 bases; junction bases not matched to a gene: 2. Germline-derived CDR1 and CDR2 are SGHTA and FQGTGA. The CDR3 is 13 residues long.

This clone was detected a few times. This chain connects TRBV9 to TRBJ1-2, with 7 bases identical to TRBD1. The CDR3 runs 15 residues. V lost 0 bases and J lost 2; bases outside the gene matches: 4. Looked up from germline, CDR1 is SGDLS and CDR2 is YYNGEE. The CDR3 DNA follows: TGTGCCAGCAGCGTAGGAGGGACAGCGAACTATGGCTACACCTTC. The encoded protein is CASSVGGTANYGYTF.

The rearrangement joins TRBV18 to TRBJ2-5; maybe TRBD1 (5 bases). From germline, CDR1 is KGHSH and CDR2 LQKENI. V lost 0 bases and J 3 bases, leaving 8 bases between the germline ends. The CDR3 sequence is 14 residues long. The CDR3 bases are TGTGCCAGCTCACCACCGGGGCCCGAAGAGACCCAGTACTTC. The encoded protein is CASSPPGPEETQYF.

This clone was observed at least ten times. This chain connects TRBV6-4 to TRBJ2-5; D not certain. The CDR3 is made up of 15 amino acids. Trimming stripped 4 bases from V and 3 bases from J, with 15 bases between. The V gene's germline CDR1 is MRHNA and CDR2 SNTAGT. CDR3 sequence (DNA): TGTGCCAGCAGTGGCCCGTCGCGGCCCGAAGAGACCCAGTACTTC. It translates to CASSGPSRPEETQYF.

This clone was observed many times. The J gene is TRBJ1-1, the V gene TRBV29-1, with TRBD1 as a possible D gene (5 bases). Trimming shortened V by 4 bases and J by 1 base, and 13 bases separated the two germline ends. This CDR3 is 14 amino acids long. CDR1 SQVTM and CDR2 ANQGSEA come from the germline V gene. This chain's CDR3 is CSVGPAGTNTEAFF. The CDR3 DNA follows: TGCAGCGTTGGCCCGGCGGGGACGAACACTGAAGCTTTCTTT.

There are many counts of this clone. V is TRBV14 and J is TRBJ2-1, with no clear D. This CDR3 comprises 16 residues. The germline V and J ends were trimmed by 0 bases and 0 bases, with 9 bases remaining between them. Germline V gives CDR1 SGHDN, CDR2 FVKESK. The CDR3 DNA sequence: TGTGCCAGCAGCCAAGACAGACAAAGCTCCTACAATGAGCAGTTCTTC. Translation gives CASSQDRQSSYNEQFF. Full variable domain (remainder filled in from reference TRBV14 and TRBJ2-1): EAGVTQFPSHSVIEKGQTVTLRCDPISGHDNLYWYRRVMGKEIKFLLHFVKESKQDESGMPNNRFLAERTGGTYSTLKVQPAELEDSGVYFCASSQDRQSSYNEQFFGPGTRLTVL.

This clone was counted ten times or more. The chain employs TRBV7-3 and TRBJ2-3; unclear D gene. Germline values: CDR1 SGHTA, CDR2 FQGTGA. The V end lost 5 bases, the J end lost 2 bases, and 8 bases lay between the germline ends. The CDR3 is made up of 13 amino acids. CDR3 sequence: CASSPSHTDTQYF. CDR3 sequence (DNA): TGTGCCAGCAGCCCATCCCACACAGATACGCAGTATTTT.

There are many counts of this clone. The V gene is TRBV4-3, the J gene TRBJ2-7; the match to TRBD2 covers 10 bases. Germline-derived CDR1 and CDR2 are LGHNA and YSLEER. The CDR3 spans 13 residues. After removal of 3 bases from V and 5 bases from J, the junction contained 1 base not matched to a gene. CDR3 coding DNA: TGCGCCAGCAGCCAGACTAGCGGGCACGAGCAGTACGTC. Amino acids: CASSQTSGHEQYV.

The sample holds many counts of this clone. The chain is built from TRBV11-1 and TRBJ1-1; D perhaps matches TRBD1 (5 bases). The CDR3 has 15 amino acids. V lost 1 base, J lost 0 bases, and 9 bases lay in between. CDR1 is SGHAT, CDR2 FQDESV, per germline (reference sequence). This CDR3 is CASSLVGEVNTEAFF. In DNA, the CDR3 is TGTGCCAGCAGCTTAGTGGGGGAGGTGAACACTGAAGCTTTCTTT.

This clone was counted only a few times. J is TRBJ2-1 and V is TRBV18; 9 positions agree with TRBD1. Per the germline V gene, CDR1 is KGHSH and CDR2 is LQKENI. CDR3 size: 15 residues. J gave up 2 bases and V 6 bases, and 5 bases lay outside the gene matches. Here the CDR3 reads CASSPGTGTYNEQFF. The CDR3 nucleotides are TGTGCCAGCTCGCCCGGGACAGGGACCTACAATGAGCAGTTCTTC.